What follows describes a single T cell receptor beta chain. Its antigen is unidentified. This record comes from a study of T cells expressing NK-cell markers. This CDR3 spans 16 amino acids. Germline assignment: CDR1 MGHRA and CDR2 YSYEKL. Study observations and caveats: Each of 6 or 7 donors carried dominant NKG2C+ clonotypes accounting for about 1.0-8% of CD8+ T cells.

TCRdb re-called the 5' RACE reads and shows each CDR3 protein once, DNA omitted. This sample contains 150,000 or so distinct CDR3 sequences. The clonotype originates from a woman between 50 and 59 years old in good health. The sample taken for sequencing was blood T cells: a sorted CD56 or NKG2C T cell subset, CD4+ or CD8+ T cells, or bulk PBMC T cells (not recorded which). V gene TRBV4-1 combines with J gene TRBJ2-1; TCRdb proposes TRBD2, but this gene call is untestable without DNA. The CDR3 here is CASSPLLAGYYNEQFF.